The rows below give T cell receptor beta chains drawn from one sample of a study of OX40 agonist ivuxolimab in advanced cancers. Here immunoSEQ multiplex PCR was the method, and the copy in TCRdb shows in-frame clones only, minus some. This repertoire shows more than 60,000 clones, less than 90% found once; its top ten account for around 30%. Sequenced material: CD4+ or CD8+ T cells sorted from blood, taken in a trial of the OX40 agonist ivuxolimab. The receptors were gathered from an adult with an advanced solid tumor such as melanoma, head and neck, liver or kidney cancer. CDR3s include the opening cysteine and the closing phenylalanine or tryptophan. Each record gives: D gene, V gene, J gene, CDR3 protein. A D gene is named only where the DNA matches it firmly.

.	TRBV6-5	TRBJ1-6	CASRDRYSPLHF
.	TRBV9	TRBJ1-2	CASSVVGYGYTF
TRBD1	TRBV5-6	TRBJ2-5	CASSWGYRDRAKQETQYF
TRBD2	TRBV7-9	TRBJ2-5	CASSTGTSQETQYF
TRBD1	TRBV4-1	TRBJ1-5	CASSQDPEGARQPQHF
.	TRBV10-3	TRBJ1-1	CAISEKGGDTEAFF
TRBD1	TRBV5-1	TRBJ1-4	CASSFQGANEKLFF
TRBD2	TRBV7-2	TRBJ2-1	CASSSSGGGSNEQFF
.	TRBV30	TRBJ1-2	CAWSAAPRIYGYTF
.	TRBV5-1	TRBJ1-5	CASSLEPLENQPQHF
.	TRBV4-1	TRBJ1-2	CASSQDGLYGYTF
.	TRBV5-6	TRBJ2-3	CASSLGRTDTQYF
.	TRBV5-8	TRBJ2-7	CASDSGQYF
.	TRBV19	TRBJ1-6	CASSIDLGWGSYNSPLHF
.	TRBV9	TRBJ1-4	CASSVSGAGGEKLFF
TRBD1	TRBV5-4	TRBJ1-4	CASSLRGTVNEKLFF
.	TRBV11-3	TRBJ1-1	CASSLELNTEAFF
TRBD1	TRBV28	TRBJ1-4	CASSSTGTGAEKLFF
.	TRBV6-5	TRBJ1-1	CASSRLGANTEAFF
TRBD1	TRBV10-3	TRBJ2-5	CAIGERTGGFETQYF
.	TRBV30	TRBJ2-3	CASSLNADTQYF
.	TRBV9	TRBJ1-1	CASSPQPVQNTEAFF
.	TRBV4-3	TRBJ2-1	CASSQVGARGVRYNEQFF
TRBD1	TRBV19	TRBJ2-1	CASSIAPDRIYNEQFF
TRBD1	TRBV5-1	TRBJ2-7	CASSLTGESSYEQYF
.	TRBV6-1	TRBJ2-7	CASSEIWETGAFYEQYF
.	TRBV5-4	TRBJ1-3	CASSLGSGTNTGNTIYF
.	TRBV5-1	TRBJ1-1	CASSQGIVRVNTEAFF